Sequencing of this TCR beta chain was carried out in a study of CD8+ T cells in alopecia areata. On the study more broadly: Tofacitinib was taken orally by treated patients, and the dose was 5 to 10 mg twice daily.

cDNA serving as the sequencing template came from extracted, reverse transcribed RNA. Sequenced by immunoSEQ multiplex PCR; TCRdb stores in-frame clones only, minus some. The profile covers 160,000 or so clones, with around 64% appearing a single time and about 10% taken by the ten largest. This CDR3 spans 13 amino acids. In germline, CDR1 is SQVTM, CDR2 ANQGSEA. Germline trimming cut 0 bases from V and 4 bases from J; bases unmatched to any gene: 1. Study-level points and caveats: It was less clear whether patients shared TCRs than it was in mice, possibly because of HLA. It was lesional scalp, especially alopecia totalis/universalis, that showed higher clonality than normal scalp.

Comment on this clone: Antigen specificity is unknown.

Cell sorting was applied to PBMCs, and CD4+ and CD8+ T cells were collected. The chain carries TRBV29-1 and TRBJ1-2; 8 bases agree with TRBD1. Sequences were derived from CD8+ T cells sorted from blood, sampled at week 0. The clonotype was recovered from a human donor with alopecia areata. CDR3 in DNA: TGCAGCGTTGAAGACCAGGGGGCCTATGGCTACACCTTC. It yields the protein CSVEDQGAYGYTF.